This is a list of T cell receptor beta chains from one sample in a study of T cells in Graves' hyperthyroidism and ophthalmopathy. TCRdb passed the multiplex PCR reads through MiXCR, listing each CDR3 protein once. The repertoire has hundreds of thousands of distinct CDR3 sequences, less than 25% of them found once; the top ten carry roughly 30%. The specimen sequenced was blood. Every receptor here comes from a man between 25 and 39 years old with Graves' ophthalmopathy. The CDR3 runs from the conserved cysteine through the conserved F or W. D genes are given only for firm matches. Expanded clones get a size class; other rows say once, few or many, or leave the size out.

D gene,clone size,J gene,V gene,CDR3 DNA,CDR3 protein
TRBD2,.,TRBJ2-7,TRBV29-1,TGCAGCGTTGAGGGGGGGGACCGCGCTACCTACGAGCAGTACTTC,CSVEGGDRATYEQYF
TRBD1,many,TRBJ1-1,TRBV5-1,TGCGCCAGCAGCATTACAGGGGACGACACTGAAGCTTTCTTT,CASSITGDDTEAFF
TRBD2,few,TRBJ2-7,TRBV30,TGTGCCTGGAGTGGTCTAGAAGCGGGAAGGTACGAGCAGTACTTC,CAWSGLEAGRYEQYF
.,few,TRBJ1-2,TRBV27,TGTGCCAGCAGTTTATCGATAGGATACTATGGCTACACCTTC,CASSLSIGYYGYTF
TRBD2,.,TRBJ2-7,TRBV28,TGTGCCAGCAGTTTATCACGCCGGGGCGGGAGCCGCTCCTACGAGCAGTACTTC,CASSLSRRGGSRSYEQYF
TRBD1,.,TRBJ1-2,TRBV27,TGTGCCAGCAGGCTAAAGGGGACAGGGAATGGCTACACCTTC,CASRLKGTGNGYTF
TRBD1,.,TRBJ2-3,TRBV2,TGTGCCAGCAGTCAGAGGACAGGGGGCACAGATACGCAGTATTTT,CASSQRTGGTDTQYF
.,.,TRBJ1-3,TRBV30,TGTGCCTGGAGTGGCGTAATGAGCTCTGGAAACACCATATATTTT,CAWSGVMSSGNTIYF
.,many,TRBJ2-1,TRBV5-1,TGCGCCAGCAGCCCAGAGGGGGGGTTAGCGGCCATATCATACAATGAGCAGTTCTTC,CASSPEGGLAAISYNEQFF
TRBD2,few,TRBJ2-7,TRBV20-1,TGCAGTGCTAGACTCCCAGAGCGGGAGAATTTTCACGAGCAGTACTTC,CSARLPERENFHEQYF
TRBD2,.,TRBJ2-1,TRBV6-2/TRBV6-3,TGTGCCAGCAGTTACCTCCTTCTAGCGGGAGCCAATGAGCAGTTCTTC,CASSYLLLAGANEQFF
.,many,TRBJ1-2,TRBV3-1,TGTGCCAGCAGCAAAAGGACAGCCACTTATGGCTACACCTTC,CASSKRTATYGYTF
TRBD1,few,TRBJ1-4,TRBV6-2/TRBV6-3,TGTGCCAGCAGTGCTCGGACAGGAAAACTGTTTTTT,CASSARTGKLFF
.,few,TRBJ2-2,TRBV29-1,TGCAGCGTTTTGGCTTTCGATACGAACACCGGGGAGCTGTTTTTT,CSVLAFDTNTGELFF
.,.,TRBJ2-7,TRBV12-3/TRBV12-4,TGTGCCAGCAGTTTAAGGCCGACAAACTACGAGCAGTACTTC,CASSLRPTNYEQYF
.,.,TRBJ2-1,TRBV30,TGTGCCTGGAGTATGGCGGGTCCAAGCTCCTACAATGAGCAGTTCTTC,CAWSMAGPSSYNEQFF
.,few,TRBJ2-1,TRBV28,TGTGCCAGCAGTTTCCGACCCCGGCTCAATGAGCAGTTCTTC,CASSFRPRLNEQFF
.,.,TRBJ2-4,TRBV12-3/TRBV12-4,TGTGCCAGCAGCCCCATAACCACCAAAAACATTCAGTACTTC,CASSPITTKNIQYF
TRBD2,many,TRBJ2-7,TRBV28,TGTGCCAGCAGGGGAACTAGCGCGGCCTACGAGCAGTACTTC,CASRGTSAAYEQYF
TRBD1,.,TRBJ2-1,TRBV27,TGTGCCAGCAGTAACAGGGGGCCCTACAATGAGCAGTTCTTC,CASSNRGPYNEQFF
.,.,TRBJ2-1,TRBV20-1,TGCAGTGCTAGAGATTTATCCAAATTTTCCTACAATGAGCAGTTCTTC,CSARDLSKFSYNEQFF
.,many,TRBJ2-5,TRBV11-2,TGTGCCAGCAGCTTACTTCAAGGGATGAAGACCCAGTACTTC,CASSLLQGMKTQYF
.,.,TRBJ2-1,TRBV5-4,TGTGCCAGCAGGACCGAGGGGGGATACTACAATGAGCAGTTCTTC,CASRTEGGYYNEQFF
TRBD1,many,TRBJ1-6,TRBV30,TGTGCCTGGAGTGCCGGGACAGGCGGGTCACCCCTCCACTTT,CAWSAGTGGSPLHF
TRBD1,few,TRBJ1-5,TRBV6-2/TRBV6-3,TGTGCCAGCAGCGCCGGGGGACAGGTTTATCAGCCCCAGCATTTT,CASSAGGQVYQPQHF
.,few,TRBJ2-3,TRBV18,TGTGCCAGCTCAGCAGGGTCCTTCACAGATACGCAGTATTTT,CASSAGSFTDTQYF
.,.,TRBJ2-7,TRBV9,TGTGCCAGCAGCGCCGACACCGTCGAGCAGTACTTC,CASSADTVEQYF
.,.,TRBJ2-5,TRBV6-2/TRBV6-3,TGTGCCAGCATCGGACCCCTGGTAGATAAGGAGACCCAGTACTTC,CASIGPLVDKETQYF
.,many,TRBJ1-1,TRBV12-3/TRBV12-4,TGTGCCAGCAGTTTAGGATCAGCTATGAACACTGAAGCTTTCTTT,CASSLGSAMNTEAFF
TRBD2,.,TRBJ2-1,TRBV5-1,TGCGCCAGCAGACCCGGGACTAACTCCTACAATGAGCAGTTCTTC,CASRPGTNSYNEQFF
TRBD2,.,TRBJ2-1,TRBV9,TGTGCCAGCAGCGTAGGGACTAGCGGGGCTAACAATGAGCAGTTCTTC,CASSVGTSGANNEQFF
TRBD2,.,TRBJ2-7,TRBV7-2,TGTGCCAGCAGTCGTTGGCCGGGACTAGCGGGAGGCTTACACGAGCAGTACTTC,CASSRWPGLAGGLHEQYF
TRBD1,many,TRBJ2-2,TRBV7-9,TGTGCCAGCAGCTCCCGGGACAGAGGAACCGGGGAGCTGTTTTTT,CASSSRDRGTGELFF
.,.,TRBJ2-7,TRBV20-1,TGCAGTGCTAGGCTAGGGGGAGGGGAAACCTCCTACGAGCAGTACTTC,CSARLGGGETSYEQYF
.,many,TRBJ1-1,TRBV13,TGTGCCAGCAGCCAAGTCCCAGGGGACCATTCTGAAGCTTTCTTT,CASSQVPGDHSEAFF
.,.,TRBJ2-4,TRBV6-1,TGTGCCAGCAGTCCCAGCGGCTTGGACAGATCCAAAAACATTCAGTACTTC,CASSPSGLDRSKNIQYF
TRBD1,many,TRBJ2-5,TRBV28,TGTGCCAGCGTTTCGTCGTCAGGGGGCCAAGAGACCCAGTACTTC,CASVSSSGGQETQYF
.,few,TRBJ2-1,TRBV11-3,TGTGCCAGCAGCTTCGGAAATACTAGCTTAACCTACAATGAGCAGTTCTTC,CASSFGNTSLTYNEQFF
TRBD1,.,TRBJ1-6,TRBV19,TGTGCCAGTATCTCATCCGGGACAGCCAATTCACCCCTCCACTTT,CASISSGTANSPLHF
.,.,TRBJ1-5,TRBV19,TGTGCCAGTTCCCCTGGGCAGGGATCGATTTATAGCAATCAGCCCCAGCATTTT,CASSPGQGSIYSNQPQHF
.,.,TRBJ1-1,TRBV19,TGTGCCAGTAGTACCACCCTTCGGAAAGGGACTGAAGCTTTCTTT,CASSTTLRKGTEAFF
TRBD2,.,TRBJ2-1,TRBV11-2,TGTGCCAGCAGCCCCCCCCAGCGGGAGTTTAACAATGAGCAGTTCTTC,CASSPPQREFNNEQFF
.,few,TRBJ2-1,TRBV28,TGTGCCAGCAGTCATACCGGGGGCAATGAGCAGTTCTTC,CASSHTGGNEQFF
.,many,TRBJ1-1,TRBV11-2,TGTGCCAGCAGCATCCCCGGTAGGGAAGCTTTCTTT,CASSIPGREAFF
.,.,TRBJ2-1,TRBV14,TGTGCCAGCAGCCAAAGACTAACAGCCTACAATGAGCAGTTCTTC,CASSQRLTAYNEQFF
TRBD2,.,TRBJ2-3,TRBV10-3,TGTGCCATCAGTGAGACCGGGACTAGCGGGAGTTGGACAGATACGCAGTATTTT,CAISETGTSGSWTDTQYF
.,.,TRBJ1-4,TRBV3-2,TGTGCCAGCAGCCAAGCGTGTGCAGCCTCTAATGATGAAAAACTGTTTTTT,CASSQACAASNDEKLFF
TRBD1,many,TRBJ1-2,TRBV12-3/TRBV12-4,TGTGCCAGCAGTCCCTCCGGAGGGGGCATCTATGGCTACACCTTC,CASSPSGGGIYGYTF
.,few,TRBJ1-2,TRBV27,TGTGCCAGCAGTTTAAGCGGCCTCGAAGGGGGCTACACCTTC,CASSLSGLEGGYTF
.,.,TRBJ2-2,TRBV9,TGTGCCAGCAGCGTTGGTGGAGGTGGTGACGCCGGGGAGCTGTTTTTT,CASSVGGGGDAGELFF
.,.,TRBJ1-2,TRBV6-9,TGTGCCAGCAGTTCTCTCTCTAACTATGGCTACACCTTC,CASSSLSNYGYTF
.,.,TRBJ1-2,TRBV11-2,TGTGCCAGCAGCTTAGAGGTGTCAGTGGCTAACTATGGCTACACCTTC,CASSLEVSVANYGYTF
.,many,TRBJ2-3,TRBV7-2,TGTGCCAGCTCCCTATCCGGAGGGTTTAGCACAGATACGCAGTATTTT,CASSLSGGFSTDTQYF